These T cell receptor beta chains were read from a single sample in a study of blood T cell repertoires in COVID-19. Produced via immunoSEQ multiplex PCR; TCRdb's table is partial and in-frame only. This table holds fewer than 450,000 clones, about 90% found once. What was sequenced was PBMCs or T cells enriched from blood (not recorded which). The receptors originated from a man between 18 and 29 years old who had recovered from COVID-19. Each CDR3 is given with its conserved first and last residue. Fields, in order: clone size, J gene, D gene, V gene, CDR3 DNA, CDR3 protein. The D gene is left open where the match is weak. Only part of the rows carry a size: once, few, many, or a class if the clone is expanded.

>.|TRBJ2-1|TRBD2|TRBV5-1
TGCGCCAGCAGCTTGGCGGCTAGCGGGAGGGCGGGAGAGCAGTTCTTC
CASSLAASGRAGEQFF
>.|TRBJ2-3|TRBD1|TRBV30
TGTGCCTGGAGGTTGACAGGGAGCGGCACAGATACGCAGTATTTT
CAWRLTGSGTDTQYF
>.|TRBJ1-1|TRBD1|TRBV28
TGTGCCAGCATTACAGGGGTCACAGGTGAAGCTTTCTTT
CASITGVTGEAFF
>.|TRBJ1-6|.|TRBV5-5
TGTGCCAGCAGCTTGGAGGCCACTTCGGGGAATTCACCCCTCCACTTT
CASSLEATSGNSPLHF
>.|TRBJ2-1|.|TRBV3-1/TRBV3-2
TGTGCCAGCAGCCAAGATGGGGCAGCCACCTACAATGAGCAGTTCTTC
CASSQDGAATYNEQFF
>.|TRBJ2-7|.|TRBV5-1
TGCGCCAGCAGCTTAGACAACTCCTACGAGCAGTACTTC
CASSLDNSYEQYF
>.|TRBJ1-1|TRBD1|TRBV10-3
TGTGCCATCGGACAGGGGGCGCGGACTGAAGCTTTCTTT
CAIGQGARTEAFF
>once|TRBJ2-5|.|TRBV18
TGTGCCAGCTCACCCTCCGGGAACGTGGAGACCCAGTACTTC
CASSPSGNVETQYF
>.|TRBJ2-3|TRBD2|TRBV5-6
TGTGCCAGCAGCTTGGGTTTCCGGGAGGGCCCAGATACGCAGTATTTT
CASSLGFREGPDTQYF
>.|TRBJ1-5|.|TRBV21-1
TGTGCCAGCAGCAAGCAATATACAGCGAAAGGGAGTCAGCCCCAGCATTTT
CASSKQYTAKGSQPQHF
>.|TRBJ2-1|.|TRBV5-1
TGCGCCAGCAGCTTGGGGGAGGCAGACAATGAGCAGTTCTTC
CASSLGEADNEQFF
>once|TRBJ1-3|TRBD1|TRBV5-6
TGTGCCAGCAGCTTGGCTCAAACAGGGGCCCGGGGAAACACCATATATTTT
CASSLAQTGARGNTIYF
>.|TRBJ2-7|.|TRBV18
TGTGCCAGCTCACCGACACCGAACTACGAGCAGTACTTC
CASSPTPNYEQYF
>.|TRBJ1-4|.|TRBV14
TGTGCCAGCAGCCAAGATCCCAGTAGGGGGAAACTGTTTTTT
CASSQDPSRGKLFF
>.|TRBJ1-5|.|TRBV21-1
TGTGCCGGCCCCCCCAGGGTGCATCATCAGCCCCAGCATTTT
CAGPPRVHHQPQHF
>.|TRBJ1-3|.|TRBV4-1
TGCGCCAGCAGCCGGAACACGGGGATGACTGGAAACACCATATATTTT
CASSRNTGMTGNTIYF
>.|TRBJ2-1|TRBD2|TRBV11-2
TGTGCCAGCAGCTTAGTCGGGCTAGCGGGACTCTATGAGCAGTTCTTC
CASSLVGLAGLYEQFF
>.|TRBJ1-2|.|TRBV25-1
TGTGCCAGCAGTGAATATAACGGAGATGGCTACACCTTC
CASSEYNGDGYTF
>.|TRBJ1-4|TRBD1|TRBV29-1
TGCAGCGCAGTGGACAGGGGTAATGAAAAACTGTTTTTT
CSAVDRGNEKLFF
>.|TRBJ2-3|TRBD2|TRBV5-3
TGTGCCAGAAGCCCGGGACTAGCGGGGGGGCTCGGGACAGATACGCAGTATTTT
CARSPGLAGGLGTDTQYF
>.|TRBJ1-2|TRBD1|TRBV6-5
TGTGCCAGCAGTCGGGACAGCCGGGACCTCTATGGCTACACCTTC
CASSRDSRDLYGYTF
>.|TRBJ1-2|.|TRBV3-1/TRBV3-2
TGTGCCAGCAGCCAGGGCGACGCCGTCCGCGGCTACACCTTC
CASSQGDAVRGYTF
>.|TRBJ2-5|.|TRBV19
TGTGCCAGTAGTACAGGTTTCACCCAGTACTTC
CASSTGFTQYF
>.|TRBJ2-2|TRBD1|TRBV9
TGTGCCAGCAGCGGAGGACAGGGCTATTCCGGGGAGCTGTTTTTT
CASSGGQGYSGELFF
>once|TRBJ2-7|.|TRBV12-3/TRBV12-4
TGTGCCAGCAGTCCGCGGAGGGGCGAGCAGTACTTC
CASSPRRGEQYF
>.|TRBJ2-7|TRBD1|TRBV7-8
TGTGCCAGCAGCTTAGTGGGTGACAGGGGGTACGAGCAGTACTTC
CASSLVGDRGYEQYF
>.|TRBJ2-7|.|TRBV5-4
TGTGCCAGCAGCTTGGGACTTACTTACGAGCAGTACTTC
CASSLGLTYEQYF
>few|TRBJ2-7|.|TRBV29-1
TGCAGCGGTACACAGGGAGTCGGCGAGCAGTACTTC
CSGTQGVGEQYF
>.|TRBJ2-5|.|TRBV5-1
TGCGCCAGCAGCTTACAGCTGCGGGACCAAGAGACCCAGTACTTC
CASSLQLRDQETQYF
>.|TRBJ2-5|.|TRBV7-9
TGTGCCAGCAGCCCCCTCATTAGGGGCCAGGAGACCCAGTACTTC
CASSPLIRGQETQYF
>.|TRBJ1-6|.|TRBV10-3
TGTGCCATCAGTGAGTCATTGTGGACAGACCATAATTCACCCCTCCACTTT
CAISESLWTDHNSPLHF
>once|TRBJ2-7|.|TRBV6-1
TGTGCCAGCAGTGAATATATGCCCGGCTCCTACGAGCAGTACTTC
CASSEYMPGSYEQYF
>.|TRBJ2-1|.|TRBV6-5
TGTGCCACATTCACCGAGAGCTCCTACAATGAGCAGTTCTTC
CATFTESSYNEQFF
>.|TRBJ2-3|TRBD1|TRBV11-2
TGTGCCAGCAGCTTCACCGGGACAGGAGGCACAGATACGCAGTATTTT
CASSFTGTGGTDTQYF
>.|TRBJ1-3|.|TRBV13
TGTGCCAGCAGCTTAGGGCAGGGTTATGGAAACACCATATATTTT
CASSLGQGYGNTIYF
>.|TRBJ2-1|TRBD2|TRBV27
TGTGCCAGCAGCATCCTGGGGGGGGGTGTGGAGCAGTTCTTC
CASSILGGGVEQFF
>.|TRBJ1-5|.|TRBV28
TGTGCCAGCAGGGCGGGGGTTCGGGGCAATCAGCCCCAGCATTTT
CASRAGVRGNQPQHF
>.|TRBJ1-3|.|TRBV5-4
TGTGCCAGCAGCCGAAACCGGGAGGACACCATATATTTT
CASSRNREDTIYF
>.|TRBJ1-2|TRBD1|TRBV2
TGTGCCAGCAGCCGACAGGGGCTCCAGTCGCACTATGGCTACACCTTC
CASSRQGLQSHYGYTF
>many|TRBJ2-3|TRBD2|TRBV3-1/TRBV3-2
TGTGCCAGCAGCCAAGATGCAGCGGGAGCCGTCGATACGCAGTATTTT
CASSQDAAGAVDTQYF
>.|TRBJ1-4|.|TRBV7-9
TGTGCCAGCAGCCCGACCAGGACAGCAACTAATGAAAAACTGTTTTTT
CASSPTRTATNEKLFF
>.|TRBJ1-5|.|TRBV28
TGTGCCAGCAGTGCGTCGACAGGTCAGCCCCAGCATTTT
CASSASTGQPQHF
>.|TRBJ1-5|TRBD1|TRBV5-8
TGTGCCAGCAGCTTGGTCCGACAGGGTGGCGGCAATCAGCCCCAGCATTTT
CASSLVRQGGGNQPQHF
>.|TRBJ2-5|.|TRBV3-1/TRBV3-2
TGTGCCAGCAGCCAAGGGTTTGGCGGGACCCTCCAAGAGACCCAGTACTTC
CASSQGFGGTLQETQYF